A single T cell receptor beta chain is shown here with its context. The antigen is unknown. The sample originates from a study of neurological immune-mediated disorders. This CDR3 comprises 15 residues. Trimming stripped 4 bases from V and 9 bases from J, with 18 bases between. Germline V gene sequence: CDR1 KGHDR, CDR2 SFDVKD. Study results and limitations: None of the CDR3 amino acid sequences found in expanded clones was shared across subjects. This suggests that the TCR-beta repertoires were private in all groups. In HTLV-1-associated myelopathy, TCR clonal expansion was greatest, whereas multiple sclerosis had the least, falling below healthy controls.

The cDNA came from 5'RACE, which used 10-nucleotide random UMIs. Per sequencing run, 15-18 subjects together gave over 190 million TCR-beta sequences. TCRdb used MiXCR to reprocess the 5' RACE reads, holding one entry per CDR3 protein. Of 57,000 or so distinct CDR3 sequences detected, over 10% appear once; the ten largest clones hold around 1.9%. This sequence was found in a man aged 55 to 70 in good health. Input material: PBMCs. This sequence joins TRBV24-1 and TRBJ2-1; possibly TRBD2 for D (5 bases). CDR3 amino acids: CATSDVQPGSGEQFF. The CDR3 bases are TGTGCCACCAGTGACGTCCAACCGGGGTCGGGTGAGCAGTTCTTC.